This T cell receptor (beta chain) was captured by sequencing in a study of blood T cell repertoires in COVID-19. The V end was cut by 7 bases, the J end by 1 base, with 4 bases between. The CDR3 length is 10 residues. The V gene's germline CDR1 is DFQATT and CDR2 SNEGSKA (reference sequence). Assay used: immunoSEQ multiplex PCR; TCRdb lists only in-frame clones, some missing. The sample consists of about 110,000 clones, 70% to 90% of them appearing once. This TCR was sampled from a man aged 40-55 years with acute or convalescent COVID-19. The chain couples TRBV20-1 to TRBJ1-1; D ambiguous. The sample taken for sequencing was peripheral blood. The CDR3 protein is CSGRNTEAFF. CDR3 sequence (DNA): TGCAGTGGGAGGAACACTGAAGCTTTCTTT.